The clone carrying this TCR beta chain was picked up many times. Its antigen is unidentified. Germline values: CDR1 MNHEY, CDR2 SVGEGT. This CDR3 region has 17 residues. The V gene lost 0 bases and the J gene lost 2 bases, with 14 bases spanning the gap. TCRdb re-called the reads with MiXCR, one entry per CDR3 protein. The data hold almost 300,000 distinct CDR3 sequences, with around 9.6% observed a single time. The sample comes from a study of T cell repertoires in cytomegalovirus infection. Overall study: Public TCR beta signatures marked donors with CMV infection and the matching HLA. Study-level findings and limits: Identification of carriers of CMV plus the relevant HLA was achieved through cumulative public TCR beta family frequency. HLA-C-restricted, CMV-specific TCR beta clonotypes were dominant ex vivo.

Sequenced: PBMCs. The receptor was isolated from a human donor in good health (CMV status not recorded). Some clones in this sample may be carry-over from other donors' samples. The chain joins TRBV6-2 or TRBV6-3 to TRBJ2-1; D is unresolved. In nucleotides, the CDR3 is TGTGCCAGCAGTTACTCGAAGGTGAGGAACACCTACAATGAGCAGTTCTTC. Translating it yields CASSYSKVRNTYNEQFF.